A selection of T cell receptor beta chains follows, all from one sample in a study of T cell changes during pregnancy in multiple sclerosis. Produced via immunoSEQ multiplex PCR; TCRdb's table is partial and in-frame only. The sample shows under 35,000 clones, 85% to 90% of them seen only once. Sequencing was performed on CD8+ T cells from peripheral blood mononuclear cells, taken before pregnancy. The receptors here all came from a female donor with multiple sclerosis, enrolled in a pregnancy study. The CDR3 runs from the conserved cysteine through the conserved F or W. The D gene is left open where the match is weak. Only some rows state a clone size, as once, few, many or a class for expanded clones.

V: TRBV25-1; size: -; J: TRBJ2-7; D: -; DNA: TGTGCCAGCAGTGAGGGACATACCTACGAGCAGTACTTC; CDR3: CASSEGHTYEQYF
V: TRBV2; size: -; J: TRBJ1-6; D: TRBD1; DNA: TGTGCCAGCAGTGAATTTAAGGGGGCGCTTTCACCCCTCCACTTT; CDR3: CASSEFKGALSPLHF
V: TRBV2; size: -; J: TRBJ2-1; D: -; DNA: TGTGCCAGCAGTGAAGCGCTTCCTTGGGGCAGCCGGGGGAATGAGCAGTTCTTC; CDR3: CASSEALPWGSRGNEQFF
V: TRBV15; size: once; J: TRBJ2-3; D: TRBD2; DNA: TGTGCCACCAGCAGCGGGGGGGCGGCAGATACGCAGTATTTT; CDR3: CATSSGGAADTQYF
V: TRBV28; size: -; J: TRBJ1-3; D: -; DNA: TGTGCCAGCAGCCCTACAGGGCTGAAGGGAAACACCATATATTTT; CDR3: CASSPTGLKGNTIYF
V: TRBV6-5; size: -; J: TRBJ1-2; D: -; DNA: TGTGCCAGCAGTGGGGGGGAAGGGGAAGTCTATGGCTACACCTTC; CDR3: CASSGGEGEVYGYTF
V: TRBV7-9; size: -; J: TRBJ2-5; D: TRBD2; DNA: TGTGCCAGCAGCCCGGGACTAGCGGGACAAGAGACCCAGTACTTC; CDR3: CASSPGLAGQETQYF
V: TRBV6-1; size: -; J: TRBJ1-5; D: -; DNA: TGTGCCAGCAGTGAAGGGCAGGGTGGTCAGCCCCAGCATTTT; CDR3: CASSEGQGGQPQHF
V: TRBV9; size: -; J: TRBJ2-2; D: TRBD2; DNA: TGTGCCAGCAGCCCAATAGCGGGGGGGACTCTGAACACCGGGGAGCTGTTTTTT; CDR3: CASSPIAGGTLNTGELFF
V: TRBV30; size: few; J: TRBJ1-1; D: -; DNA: TGTGCCTGGACCTACAGTCTGAACACTGAAGCTTTCTTT; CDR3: CAWTYSLNTEAFF
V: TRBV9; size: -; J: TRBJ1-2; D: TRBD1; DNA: TGTGCCAGCAGCGTAGGGCCAGGGGGAATAGTTGGCTACACCTTC; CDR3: CASSVGPGGIVGYTF
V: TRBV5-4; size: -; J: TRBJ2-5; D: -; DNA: TGTGCCAGCAGCTTGCGATTAGGGGGAGTGGAGACCCAGTACTTC; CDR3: CASSLRLGGVETQYF
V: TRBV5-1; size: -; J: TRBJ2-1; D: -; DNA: TGCGCCAGTCAGTACGACGGACACCTGAGCAATGAGCAGTTCTTC; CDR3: CASQYDGHLSNEQFF
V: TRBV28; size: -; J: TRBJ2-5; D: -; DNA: TGTGCCAGCAGCGCCGGGAGAGGGGGGGGGTTACAAGAGACCCAGTACTTC; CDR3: CASSAGRGGGLQETQYF
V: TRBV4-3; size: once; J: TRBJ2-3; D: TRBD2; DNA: TGCGCCAGCAGCTCCCGACTAGCCCCCACAGATACGCAGTATTTT; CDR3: CASSSRLAPTDTQYF
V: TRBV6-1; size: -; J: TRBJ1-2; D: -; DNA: TGTGCCAGCAGTGAAGGTCCAGGGATCTATGGCTACACCTTC; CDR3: CASSEGPGIYGYTF
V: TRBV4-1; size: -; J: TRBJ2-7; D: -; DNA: TGCGCCAGCAGCCTCGGACAGCCGCCCAGATACGAGCAGTACTTC; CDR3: CASSLGQPPRYEQYF
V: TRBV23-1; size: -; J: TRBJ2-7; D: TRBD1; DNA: TGCGCCAGCAGCCAAGCCCCAGGGGGCTCCTACGAGCAGTACTTC; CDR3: CASSQAPGGSYEQYF
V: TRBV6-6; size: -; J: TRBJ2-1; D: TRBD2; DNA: TGTGCCAGCAGTCATACCCATGCGGGGGATGAGCAGTTCTTC; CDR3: CASSHTHAGDEQFF
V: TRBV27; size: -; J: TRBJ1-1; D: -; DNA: TGTGCCAGCAGTCCATGGGGGCCCAGGGACACTGAAGCTTTCTTT; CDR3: CASSPWGPRDTEAFF
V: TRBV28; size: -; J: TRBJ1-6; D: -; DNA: TGTGCCAGCAGTTTAACGGGTTATGATTCACCCCTCCACTTT; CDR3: CASSLTGYDSPLHF
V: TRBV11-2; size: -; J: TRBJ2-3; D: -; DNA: TGTGCCAGCAGCCGAGGGCGGGGGCACAGAGATACGCAGTATTTT; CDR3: CASSRGRGHRDTQYF
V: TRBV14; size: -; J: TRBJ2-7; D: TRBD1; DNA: TGTGCCAGCAGCCAAGATCGGCGGGACAGGCTATTTGATGAGCAGTACTTC; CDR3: CASSQDRRDRLFDEQYF
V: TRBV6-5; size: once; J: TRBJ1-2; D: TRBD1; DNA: TGTGCCAGCAGTTCGACAGGGGGAAACTATGGCTACACCTTC; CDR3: CASSSTGGNYGYTF
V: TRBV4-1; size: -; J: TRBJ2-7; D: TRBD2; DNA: TGCGCCAGCAGCCAAGAGAATCGACTAGCTCTCTACGAGCAGTACTTC; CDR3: CASSQENRLALYEQYF
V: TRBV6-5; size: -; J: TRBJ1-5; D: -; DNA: TGTGCCAGCAGTTACTTGGCGGGGTTAAATCAGCCCCAGCATTTT; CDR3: CASSYLAGLNQPQHF
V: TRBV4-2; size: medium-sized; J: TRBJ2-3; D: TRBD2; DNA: TGTGCCAGCAGCGAAGGGCCTAGCGGGGGGACAGATACGCAGTATTTT; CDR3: CASSEGPSGGTDTQYF
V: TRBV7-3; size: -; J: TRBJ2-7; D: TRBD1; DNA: TGTGCCAGCAGCTTGGGACAGGGAGTAGTCTACGAGCAGTACTTC; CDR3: CASSLGQGVVYEQYF
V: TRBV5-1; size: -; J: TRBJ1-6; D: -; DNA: TGCGCCAGCAGCTTGGAAGCGGGGGGCAGTTCACCCCTCCACTTT; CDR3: CASSLEAGGSSPLHF
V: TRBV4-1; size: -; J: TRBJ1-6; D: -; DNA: TGCGCCAGCAGCCAAGATCATGGAGGACGGAATTCACCCCTCCACTTT; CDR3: CASSQDHGGRNSPLHF
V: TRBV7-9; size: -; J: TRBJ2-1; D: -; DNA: TGTGCCAGCACCAAGAACGGGTACTACAATGAGCAGTTCTTC; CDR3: CASTKNGYYNEQFF
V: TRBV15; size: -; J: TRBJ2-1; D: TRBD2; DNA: TGTGCCACCAGCGGAACCGCGGGGGGGCCATACAATGAGCAGTTCTTC; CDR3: CATSGTAGGPYNEQFF
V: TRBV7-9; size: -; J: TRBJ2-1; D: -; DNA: TGTGCCAGCAGCTTCGCTAGGGGATACAGCTCCTACAATGAGCAGTTCTTC; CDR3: CASSFARGYSSYNEQFF
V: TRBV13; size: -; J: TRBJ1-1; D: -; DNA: TGTGCCAGCACCTCACGGTGGAACACTGAAGCTTTCTTT; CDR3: CASTSRWNTEAFF
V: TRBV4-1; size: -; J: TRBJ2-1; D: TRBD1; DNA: TGCGCCAGCAGCCAAGATCTGGTCTTCGGGACAGGGGCCTACAGCTCCTACAATGAGCAGTTCTTC; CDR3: CASSQDLVFGTGAYSSYNEQFF